This section outlines one T cell receptor (beta chain) sequence together with its context. Its specificity is unknown. J gave up 4 bases and V 5 bases, and 4 bases lay outside the gene matches. Germline lookup yields CDR1 LGHNA and CDR2 YNFKEQ. This CDR3 is built from 14 residues. This record comes from a study of T cell responses to AZD1222 COVID-19 vaccine. General study findings and limits: Donors skewed white British and female; clonal diversity was possibly underestimated. Seropositive AZD1222 recipients at baseline numbered only six or seven.

Libraries were prepared by immunoSEQ multiplex PCR; TCRdb keeps only in-frame clonotypes and omits some of them. The table shows some 25,000 clones, with 88% occurring only once. This TCR derives from an adult who received the AZD1222 COVID-19 vaccine. V is TRBV4-2 and J is TRBJ2-7; 11 bases fit TRBD1. Material: peripheral blood, obtained 28 days after the second AZD1222 dose. DNA for the CDR3: TGTGCCAGCAGCTCTCGGGACAGGGGGTACGAGCAGTACTTC. Translated, it gives CASSSRDRGYEQYF.